The source of this T cell receptor beta chain is a study of blood T cell repertoires in COVID-19. Study-level background: T cells, B-cell-depleted T cells, or PBMCs provided the cDNA or gDNA that served as material.

This clone was picked up a small number of times. The same CDR3 can be traced to other DNA sequences in this sample. Per the study methods: From reference gene primer amplification, estimates of nucleated cell counts were derived. Assay: immunoSEQ multiplex PCR; the TCRdb copy retains only in-frame clones and omits some. The V and J calls and clone size come from that table; D and trimming were worked out from the DNA. The data contain more than 40,000 clones, about 89% of them seen just once; the ten biggest clones take up about a sixth. Germline lookup yields CDR1 LGHDT and CDR2 YNNKEL (reference sequence). V trimming: 3 bases; J trimming: 2 bases; junction bases outside the gene matches: 0. CDR3 length equals 15 residues.

The source of this sequence is a man aged 55-75 years with active or convalescent COVID-19. The chain employs TRBV3-1 (or the pseudogene TRBV3-2) and TRBJ2-6; 8 bases agree with TRBD1. The sequencing sample was made of peripheral blood. The CDR3 loop is CASSQDRAGANVLTF. The CDR3 DNA is TGTGCCAGCAGCCAGGACAGGGCTGGGGCCAACGTCCTGACTTTC.